The 31 T cell receptor beta chains given below trace back to one sample, sequenced in a study of human T cells and chemical hapten exposure. Time point noted: pre-sensitization, week 0. Stated treatment: therapeutic diphenylcyclopropenone sensitization with weekly scalp DPC. TCRdb re-analysed the RACE reads in MiXCR, keeping a single row per CDR3 protein. The sample consists of more than 300,000 distinct CDR3 sequences, around 5.5% of them appearing once. The starting material was whole blood, obtained in connection with sensitization to the hapten diphenylcyclopropenone (DPC). All receptors derive from a woman younger than 30 with alopecia areata. Some clones in this sample may be carry-over from other donors' samples.

This clonotype was recorded at least ten times. The gene calls are TRBV29-1 and TRBJ1-1; 8 bases are a match to TRBD1. Germline assignment: CDR1 SQVTM and CDR2 ANQGSEA. This CDR3 contains 14 residues. The V gene end was trimmed by 3 bases and the J gene end by 5 bases; junction bases not matched to a gene: 8. The CDR3 loop is CSVDPRQGWTEAFF. Here the CDR3 DNA reads TGCAGCGTTGACCCCCGACAGGGGTGGACTGAAGCTTTCTTT.

The V call is TRBV12-3 or TRBV12-4, the J call TRBJ2-3; 11 bases are shared with TRBD2. CDR3 length equals 17 residues. V was clipped by 8 bases and J by 4 bases; unmatched bases: 14. CDR3 DNA: TGTGCCAGCCTTCGAACGGGTAGCGGGGGGGCCCCAGATACGCAGTATTTT. This encodes CASLRTGSGGAPDTQYF.

The V gene is TRBV5-1, the J gene TRBJ1-1; D possibly corresponds to TRBD1 (6 bases). The length of the CDR3 is 16 residues. Trimming took 0 bases from V and 2 from J, leaving 14 bases between them. Germline V CDR1 and CDR2: SGHRS, YFSETQ. The CDR3 loop reads CASSLVWDTGNTEAFF. The CDR3 nucleotides are TGCGCCAGCAGCTTGGTCTGGGACACGGGTAACACTGAAGCTTTCTTT.

CDR3 in amino acids: CASSKALTLNQPQHF. DNA for the CDR3: TGTGCCAGCAGTAAGGCTTTGACACTAAATCAGCCCCAGCATTTT. The gene calls are TRBV6-1 and TRBJ1-5; D gene ambiguous. The V gene lost 5 bases and the J gene lost 4 bases, with 15 bases spanning the gap. This CDR3 comprises 15 residues. In germline, CDR1 is MNHNS, CDR2 SASEGT.

This clonotype was counted between two and nine times. This rearrangement joins TRBV6-5 to TRBJ2-7; 13 bases are shared with TRBD2. V dropped 6 bases and J dropped 3; count of bases not matched to a gene: 5. The CDR3 runs 15 residues. Germline V gene sequence: CDR1 MNHEY, CDR2 SVGAGI. The DNA of the CDR3 is TGTGCCAGCAGGGTGACTAGCGGGGGGTTCTACGAGCAGTACTTC. Its protein is CASRVTSGGFYEQYF.

There are many counts of this clonotype. The gene calls are TRBV5-4 and TRBJ2-7, with D tentatively TRBD1 (6 bases). Trimming cost V 4 bases and J 1 base, with 9 bases left between them. Germline CDR1 SGHNT, CDR2 YYREEE (reference sequence). The CDR3 is made up of 13 amino acids. CDR3 sequence: CASSTGQSYEQYF. CDR3 nucleotide sequence: TGTGCCAGCAGCACCGGACAGTCCTACGAGCAGTACTTC.

This clonotype was seen many times. The V gene is TRBV6-6, the J gene TRBJ2-7; 7 bases fit TRBD1. The CDR3 has 11 amino acids. V lost 4 bases and J lost 12; bases outside the gene matches: 6. CDR1 and CDR2 (germline): MNHNY, SVGAGI (reference sequence). CDR3 DNA: TGTGCCAGCAGTTCCACAGGGGCTTTGTACTTC. Residues: CASSSTGALYF.

This chain links TRBV12-3 or TRBV12-4 with TRBJ1-1, with no clear D. The length of the CDR3 is 14 residues. Trimming pared 0 bases from V and 11 bases from J, leaving 16 bases between. The CDR3 here is CASSLALGAPGAFF. DNA for the CDR3: TGTGCCAGCAGTTTAGCTCTGGGAGCCCCGGGGGCTTTCTTT.

Concerning this clonotype itself: A read error may be the cause here, since a much bigger clone is one base away. The chain couples TRBV4-1 to TRBJ1-2; D ambiguous. CDR1 is MGHRA and CDR2 is YSYEKL in the germline V gene. V lost 0 bases to trimming and J lost 0 bases, with 5 bases between them. CDR3 length: 14 residues. This chain's CDR3 is CASSQEVANYGYTF. The DNA of the CDR3 is TGCGCCAGCAGCCAAGAAGTCGCTAACTATGGCTACACCTTC.

This clonotype has more than one count but fewer than ten. The chain recombines TRBV5-6 with TRBJ2-3; D is uncertain. Trimming shortened V by 0 bases and J by 4 bases, and 12 bases separated the two germline ends. CDR1 and CDR2 (germline): SGHDT, YYEEEE. The CDR3 spans 15 residues. DNA of the CDR3: TGTGCCAGCAGCTTGGTCGGCTCTAGTTCAGATACGCAGTATTTT. Its translation is CASSLVGSSSDTQYF.

This clonotype occurred many times. The V call is TRBV7-2, the J call TRBJ2-1; unclear D gene. Germline values: CDR1 SGHTA, CDR2 FQGNSA. With 5 bases removed from V and 0 bases from J, the gap between germline ends came to 11 bases. The CDR3 totals 15 residues. The CDR3 nucleotides read TGTGCCAGCAGCCCCGACATACGCTCCTACAATGAGCAGTTCTTC. Amino acids: CASSPDIRSYNEQFF.

This rearrangement joins TRBV7-8 to TRBJ1-5; no definite D call. V was shortened by 9 bases and J by 1 base, with 16 bases between the two germline ends. This CDR3 is 15 amino acids long. CDR1 and CDR2 from the germline V gene are SGHVS and FQNEAQ. The CDR3, as DNA: TGTGCCAGAAGCCCAGATAGGGAGAGCAATCAGCCCCAGCATTTT. It is translated as CARSPDRESNQPQHF.

V and J are TRBV18 and TRBJ2-3; 7 bases fit TRBD2. Losses at the gene ends were 0 bases for V and 3 bases for J; bases not matched to a gene: 6. The germline V gene encodes CDR1 KGHSH and CDR2 LQKENI. The CDR3 has 16 residues. CDR3 sequence: CASSPPSGGVTDTQYF. The DNA for the CDR3 is TGTGCCAGCTCACCACCGAGTGGGGGGGTGACAGATACGCAGTATTTT. Variable domain in full (rest from reference TRBV18 and TRBJ2-3): NAGVMQNPRHLVRRRGQEARLRCSPMKGHSHVYWYRQLPEEGLKFMVYLQKENIIDESGMPKERFSAEFPKEGPSILRIQQVVRGDSAAYFCASSPPSGGVTDTQYFGPGTRLTVL.

The chain couples TRBV3-1 to TRBJ1-6; TRBD1 might be the D (6 bases). Trimming stripped 4 bases from V and 9 bases from J, with 22 bases between. This CDR3 has 17 residues. CDR1 and CDR2 (germline): LGHDT, YNNKEL (reference sequence). The CDR3 spells CASSPRGAGVAISPLHF. CDR3 DNA sequence: TGTGCCAGCAGCCCAAGGGGGGCAGGGGTTGCGATTTCACCCCTCCACTTT. The full variable domain, completed using reference TRBV3-1 and TRBJ1-6, is DTAVSQTPKYLVTQMGNDKSIKCEQNLGHDTMYWYKQDSKKFLKIMFSYNNKELIINETVPNRFSPKSPDKAHLNLHINSLELGDSAVYFCASSPRGAGVAISPLHFGNGTRLTVT.

The chain carries TRBV12-3 or TRBV12-4 and TRBJ2-2; the D gene is possibly TRBD2 (6 bases). V lost 1 base, J lost 4 bases, and 10 bases lay in between. This CDR3 has 15 residues. This CDR3 reads CASSLVAEGTGELFF. The CDR3 region has the DNA TGTGCCAGCAGTTTAGTCGCGGAGGGCACCGGGGAGCTGTTTTTT.

This clonotype has more than one count but fewer than ten. V and J are TRBV28 and TRBJ2-1; 7 bases agree with TRBD2. V was pared by 3 bases and J by 4 bases, with 6 bases of the junction left unmatched. Germline CDR1 reads MDHEN; CDR2 reads SYDVKM. This CDR3 comprises 15 residues. CDR3 sequence reads: CASSFASGGYNEQFF. CDR3 nucleotides: TGTGCCAGCAGTTTCGCTAGCGGTGGATACAATGAGCAGTTCTTC.

This clonotype appeared a few times. The chain couples TRBV7-9 to TRBJ1-2, with 7 bases aligning to TRBD1. Trimming removed 2 bases from V and 6 bases from J; junction bases left unmatched: 9. This CDR3 has 15 amino acids. CDR1 and CDR2 from the germline V gene are SEHNR and FQNEAQ (reference sequence). The DNA of the CDR3 is TGTGCCAGCAGCTTACCGGCCACAGGGGACCATGGCTACACCTTC. This sequence encodes CASSLPATGDHGYTF.

This clonotype has only a few counts. The chain couples TRBV7-9 to TRBJ1-1; D is uncertain. Between the trimmed V and J ends, which lost 10 bases and 0 bases, there was a span of 12 bases. CDR3 length: 13 amino acids. Germline CDR1 and CDR2: SEHNR and FQNEAQ (reference sequence). This CDR3 is CATSDTLNTEAFF. The CDR3 DNA reads as TGTGCCACTTCCGATACCTTGAACACTGAAGCTTTCTTT.

The chain recombines TRBV7-2 with TRBJ1-5; D is uncertain. Trimming left V 5 bases short and J 5 bases short, with 10 bases between. CDR3 size: 13 residues. Germline V lookup: CDR1 SGHTA, CDR2 FQGNSA. CDR3 nucleotide sequence: TGTGCCAGCAGCAGCCGGCTCGATCAGCCCCAGCATTTT. It yields the protein CASSSRLDQPQHF.

This clonotype was observed many times. V usage is TRBV21-1 and J usage is TRBJ2-3; the table's D call, TRBD1, has no DNA check behind it. TRBV21-1 is annotated as a pseudogene. This CDR3 has 12 residues. The CDR3 DNA reads TGTGCCAGCAATTCCATGTGTCAGGGGCAGTATTTT. As protein: CASNSMCQGQYF.

There are a few counts of this clonotype. V usage is TRBV4-1 and J usage is TRBJ2-5, with no clear D. Germline V gene data show CDR1 as MGHRA and CDR2 as YSYEKL. V shed 1 base and J shed 5 bases, with 5 bases lying between them. The CDR3 extends over 12 amino acids. The CDR3, as DNA: TGCGCCAGCAGCCAAGTCGCGGAGACCCAGTACTTC. This encodes CASSQVAETQYF.

V usage is TRBV5-5 and J usage is TRBJ2-7; no firm D call. V gave up 4 bases and J gave up 4 bases, with 12 bases separating them. The germline V gene encodes CDR1 SGHKS and CDR2 YYEKEE (reference sequence). This CDR3 has 13 amino acids. The CDR3 sequence: CASSISPEYEQYF. CDR3 in DNA: TGTGCCAGCAGCATATCCCCCGAATACGAGCAGTACTTC.

The V and J genes are TRBV4-1 and TRBJ2-3; possibly TRBD2 for D (6 bases). The CDR3 is 14 residues long. Looked up from germline, CDR1 is MGHRA and CDR2 is YSYEKL. V gave up 0 bases and J gave up 3 bases, with 7 bases separating them. The DNA of the CDR3 is TGCGCCAGCAGCCAAGAGGAGGGTACAGATACGCAGTATTTT. Translation gives CASSQEEGTDTQYF.

The V call is TRBV4-1, the J call TRBJ1-2; D unresolved. The CDR3 length is 16 residues. With 1 base removed from V and 5 bases from J, the gap between germline ends came to 17 bases. Germline CDR1 and CDR2: MGHRA and YSYEKL. CDR3 in amino acids: CASSQGLRGTPYGYTF. DNA of the CDR3: TGCGCCAGCAGCCAAGGATTAAGAGGTACGCCTTATGGCTACACCTTC.

This clonotype occurred many times. The rearrangement uses TRBV3-1 and TRBJ1-2; 8 positions agree with TRBD1. Germline V gene sequence: CDR1 LGHDT, CDR2 YNNKEL (reference sequence). The CDR3 sequence is 18 residues long. V was pared by 4 bases and J by 1 base, with 14 bases of the junction left unmatched. The CDR3 sequence is CASSPYPGQAFSNYGYTF. As DNA, the CDR3 is TGTGCCAGCAGCCCTTATCCGGGACAGGCTTTCAGTAACTATGGCTACACCTTC. The full variable domain, in which reference TRBV3-1 and TRBJ1-2 provide the parts outside the CDR3, is DTAVSQTPKYLVTQMGNDKSIKCEQNLGHDTMYWYKQDSKKFLKIMFSYNNKELIINETVPNRFSPKSPDKAHLNLHINSLELGDSAVYFCASSPYPGQAFSNYGYTFGSGTRLTVV.

This clonotype was seen many times. This chain joins TRBV6-6 and TRBJ1-5; D perhaps matches TRBD1 (5 bases). Per germline, CDR1 MNHNY and CDR2 SVGAGI (reference sequence). CDR3 length: 13 residues. Between the trimmed V and J ends, which lost 4 bases and 7 bases, there was a span of 11 bases. The CDR3 loop is CASSLGRGQPQHF. The CDR3 DNA reads TGTGCCAGCAGTTTGGGACGGGGGCAGCCCCAGCATTTT.

Ten or more counts support this clonotype. The chain has TRBV27 and TRBJ2-5; D ambiguous. With 4 bases removed from V and 5 bases from J, the gap between germline ends came to 11 bases. The CDR3 sequence is 13 residues long. Germline assignment: CDR1 MNHEY and CDR2 SMNVEV (reference sequence). The CDR3 here is CASSSTPWETQYF. Written as DNA, the CDR3 is TGTGCCAGCAGTTCCACCCCTTGGGAGACCCAGTACTTC.

The sample holds many counts of this clonotype. The rearrangement uses TRBV4-1 and TRBJ2-5, with D possibly matching TRBD1 (6 bases). The CDR3 runs to 17 residues. The V end was cut by 4 bases, the J end by 4 bases, with 22 bases between. CDR1 MGHRA and CDR2 YSYEKL come from the germline V gene. The CDR3 loop is CASSPSRQQGTSETQYF. The CDR3 nucleotides are TGCGCCAGCAGCCCATCACGACAACAGGGAACCTCAGAGACCCAGTACTTC.

This chain links TRBV6-1 with TRBJ2-5; 8 bases match TRBD2. Germline V gene lookup returns CDR1 MNHNS and CDR2 SASEGT. V was clipped by 6 bases and J by 3 bases; unmatched bases: 12. The CDR3 consists of 16 residues. The CDR3 DNA follows: TGTGCCAGCAGGACTATAGGACTAGCTTATAAAGAGACCCAGTACTTC. This translates into CASRTIGLAYKETQYF.

This clonotype was picked up many times. The chain joins TRBV7-2 to TRBJ1-6; 7 bases fit TRBD1. The CDR3 runs 16 residues. The V gene end was trimmed by 1 base and the J gene end by 5 bases; junction bases not matched to a gene: 5. Per germline, CDR1 SGHTA and CDR2 FQGNSA. The DNA of the CDR3 is TGTGCCAGCAGCTTAGTGGTCAGGGGGGATAATTCACCCCTCCACTTT. Translating it yields CASSLVVRGDNSPLHF.

The sample holds many counts of this clonotype. CDR3 sequence (DNA): TGTGCCGGCCTCAAAACCGGGGCGCCTAGGCCCCAGCATTTT. This encodes CAGLKTGAPRPQHF. The chain carries TRBV25-1 and TRBJ1-5; weak D call: TRBD1 (5 bases). Between the trimmed V and J ends, which lost 11 bases and 9 bases, there was a span of 23 bases. This CDR3 is 14 amino acids long. Germline V gene sequence: CDR1 MGHDK, CDR2 SYGVNS.